This record looks at one TCR beta chain sequence and its context. The record originates from a study of CD8 T cells in Susac syndrome. There are 14 residues in the CDR3. Trimming took off 0 bases at V and 5 bases at J, with 11 bases between the two ends. From germline, CDR1 is SGHRS and CDR2 YFSETQ. From blood CD8+ and CD4+ T cells, TCR beta sequences were generated. Multiple sclerosis controls were treatment-naive patients with stable or active relapsing-remitting disease. TEMRA cells were FACS-enriched, and CD8+ and CD4+ T cells were isolated negatively. RNA in amounts of roughly 0.45 to 1 ug was reverse transcribed with random hexamers. immunoSEQ multiplex PCR amplified TCR beta CDR3 across 54 Vbeta, 13 Jbeta. TCRdb processed the immunoSEQ multiplex PCR reads anew with MiXCR; each CDR3 protein has one entry. Among 300,000 or so distinct CDR3 sequences, 90% to 95% were seen once, and the ten largest hold less than 0.08%.

Sequenced sample: CD4+ T cells from PBMCs. The genes are TRBV5-1 and TRBJ1-1; D gene ambiguous. The clonotype was recovered from a human donor with multiple sclerosis. The CDR3 coding sequence is TGCGCCAGCAGCTTGGTGGGAGGGTCGACTGAAGCTTTCTTT. Protein product: CASSLVGGSTEAFF.